The 17 T cell receptor beta chains below all came from one sample that was sequenced in a study of T cell responses to AZD1222 COVID-19 vaccine. The method was immunoSEQ multiplex PCR; TCRdb's version includes in-frame clones alone and lacks a portion of them. The profile shows fewer than 200,000 clones, about 89% of them singletons. This sample comprised peripheral blood, obtained 28 days after the second AZD1222 dose. The receptor set was obtained from an adult who received the AZD1222 COVID-19 vaccine.

Here the CDR3 reads CASSLLAGGSADTQYF. DNA for the CDR3: TGTGCCAGCAGTTTACTCGCGGGGGGGTCGGCAGATACGCAGTATTTT. The rearrangement joins TRBV6-5 to TRBJ2-3; 9 bases fit TRBD2. There are 16 residues in the CDR3. CDR1 and CDR2 (germline): MNHEY, SVGAGI. J lost 4 bases, V lost 4 bases, and 9 bases had no gene match.

This sequence joins TRBV7-9 and TRBJ2-5; no clear D gene. This CDR3 region has 12 residues. Trimming took off 5 bases at V and 9 bases at J, with 13 bases between the two ends. Germline values: CDR1 SEHNR, CDR2 FQNEAQ (reference sequence). The CDR3 DNA reads TGTGCCAGCAGCCCATTGGGGATTTCCCAGTACTTC. Protein product: CASSPLGISQYF. Based on the CDR3 plus reference TRBV7-9 and TRBJ2-5, the full variable domain is DTGVSQNPRHKITKRGQNVTFRCDPISEHNRLYWYRQTLGQGPEFLTYFQNEAQLEKSRLLSDRFSAERPKGSFSTLEIQRTEQGDSAMYLCASSPLGISQYFGPGTRLLVL.

This rearrangement joins TRBV7-9 to TRBJ1-5, with 12 bases fitting TRBD1. The CDR3 sequence is 17 residues long. V was pared by 5 bases and J by 4 bases, with 9 bases of the junction left unmatched. Looked up from germline, CDR1 is SEHNR and CDR2 is FQNEAQ (reference sequence). The CDR3 region is CASSLGQGAVKNQPQHF. CDR3 bases: TGTGCCAGCAGCCTGGGACAGGGGGCGGTGAAAAATCAGCCCCAGCATTTT.

This sequence joins TRBV18 and TRBJ1-1; D not resolved. V was cut by 3 bases and J by 5 bases, with 16 bases left in between. Germline assignment: CDR1 KGHSH and CDR2 LQKENI. There are 15 residues in the CDR3. The CDR3: CASSPRERKGTEAFF. CDR3 coding DNA: TGTGCCAGCTCACCCAGAGAGCGGAAAGGGACTGAAGCTTTCTTT.

V gene TRBV6-2 or TRBV6-3 combines with J gene TRBJ1-2; D is ambiguous. CDR3 size: 13 residues. Looked up from germline, CDR1 is MNHEY and CDR2 is SVGEGT. Trimming pared 4 bases from V and 4 bases from J, leaving 10 bases between. The chain's CDR3 is CASSSAGFYGYTF. CDR3 DNA: TGTGCCAGCAGTTCTGCGGGGTTCTATGGCTACACCTTC.

The chain combines TRBV2 with TRBJ2-1; D is uncertain. V dropped 6 bases and J dropped 1 base, with 7 bases sitting between them. The CDR3 runs 13 residues. CDR1 and CDR2 from the germline V gene are SNHLY and FYNNEI. CDR3 DNA: TGTGCCAGCAGATCCGGGTCCTACAATGAGCAGTTCTTC. Amino acid sequence: CASRSGSYNEQFF. The entire variable domain, with the rest obtained from reference TRBV2 and TRBJ2-1, is as follows: EPEVTQTPSHQVTQMGQEVILRCVPISNHLYFYWYRQILGQKVEFLVSFYNNEISEKSEIFDDQFSVERPDGSNFTLKIRSTKLEDSAMYFCASRSGSYNEQFFGPGTRLTVL.

V usage is TRBV4-2 and J usage is TRBJ2-1, with 11 positions matching TRBD1. Germline-derived CDR1 and CDR2 are LGHNA and YNFKEQ. The CDR3 spans 16 residues. V gave up 4 bases and J gave up 3 bases; unmatched junction bases: 5. The CDR3 here is CASSPRGQGVYNEQFF. The DNA of the CDR3 is TGTGCCAGCAGCCCGCGGGGACAGGGGGTCTACAATGAGCAGTTCTTC.

V usage is TRBV7-2 and J usage is TRBJ1-5, with D maybe TRBD1 (5 bases). Trimming cost V 7 bases and J 9 bases, with 19 bases left between them. The CDR3 totals 14 residues. Germline loops: CDR1 SGHTA, CDR2 FQGNSA. CDR3: CASKRDSLGGPQHF. CDR3 in DNA: TGTGCCAGCAAACGGGACTCTTTAGGAGGGCCCCAGCATTTT.

The chain has TRBV29-1 and TRBJ2-3; 11 nucleotides match TRBD2. The V and J ends lost 7 bases and 4 bases, in that order; junction bases with no gene match: 16. The CDR3 has 17 amino acids. Per germline, CDR1 SQVTM and CDR2 ANQGSEA. The chain's CDR3 is CSALCPASGGIADTQYF. The CDR3 region has the DNA TGCAGCGCCCTGTGTCCGGCTAGCGGGGGGATTGCAGATACGCAGTATTTT.

This chain uses TRBV7-8 with TRBJ1-1; D is undetermined. The CDR3 is made up of 14 amino acids. V dropped 1 base and J dropped 5 bases, with 11 bases sitting between them. Germline lookup yields CDR1 SGHVS and CDR2 FQNEAQ. The CDR3 protein is CASSLDGVRTEAFF. The CDR3 coding sequence is TGTGCCAGCAGCTTAGATGGGGTGAGAACTGAAGCTTTCTTT.

The V gene is TRBV19, the J gene TRBJ2-7; 13 bases line up with TRBD2. CDR1 LNHDA and CDR2 SQIVND come from the germline V gene (reference sequence). CDR3 length: 15 amino acids. V was pared by 5 bases and J by 3 bases, with 4 bases of the junction left unmatched. The CDR3 spells CASSLRTSGGYEQYF. CDR3 nucleotides: TGTGCCAGTAGTCTTCGGACTAGCGGGGGCTACGAGCAGTACTTC.

V and J are TRBV2 and TRBJ1-5, with D perhaps TRBD1 (6 bases). Germline CDR1 is SNHLY and CDR2 is FYNNEI. The CDR3 has 15 amino acids. V lost 11 bases and J lost 9, with 26 bases in between. CDR3 nucleotide sequence: TGTGCCTCTAAGGGGGAGGGGCTAATTGGCGGGCCCCAGCATTTT. Translated, it gives CASKGEGLIGGPQHF.

V gene TRBV27 combines with J gene TRBJ2-2; no reliable D call. The length of the CDR3 is 16 residues. Per the germline V gene, CDR1 is MNHEY and CDR2 is SMNVEV (reference sequence). Trimming removed 2 bases at V and 4 bases at J, with 14 bases between. DNA for the CDR3: TGTGCCAGCAGTTTAGATGGTAGGGTACGCACCGGGGAGCTGTTTTTT. This encodes CASSLDGRVRTGELFF.

V is TRBV16 and J is TRBJ1-2, with D hard to call. The CDR3 sequence is 14 residues long. V was trimmed by 0 bases and J by 6 bases, leaving 11 bases between them. Germline V gene lookup returns CDR1 KGHSY and CDR2 FQNENV. The CDR3 loop is CASSQSGRTHGYTF. The CDR3 coding sequence is TGTGCCAGCAGCCAATCCGGCAGGACGCATGGCTACACCTTC.

The chain combines TRBV19 with TRBJ2-3, with D possibly being TRBD2 (5 bases). Trimming stripped 4 bases from V and 2 bases from J, with 7 bases between. There are 13 residues in the CDR3. Germline CDR1 and CDR2: LNHDA and SQIVND (reference sequence). In DNA, the CDR3 is TGTGCCAGTAGTAGAGGGTACACAGATACGCAGTATTTT. Its protein is CASSRGYTDTQYF.

The J gene is TRBJ2-1, the V gene TRBV6-1, with no clear D. The length of the CDR3 is 12 residues. Trimming shortened V by 7 bases and J by 5 bases, and 9 bases separated the two germline ends. Germline CDR1 and CDR2: MNHNS and SASEGT. CDR3 bases: TGTGCCAGCAACCAAATCCACAATGAGCAGTTCTTC. This translates into CASNQIHNEQFF.

About this clone: Compared with germline, one end of the junction differs, possibly owing to a read error. This chain connects TRBV14 to TRBJ1-3; D gene ambiguous. This CDR3 is built from 16 residues. Germline loops: CDR1 SGHDN, CDR2 FVKESK. The CDR3 region has the DNA TGTGCCAGCAGTCAAGTCGGGCGGGGAGTAGGAAACACCATATATTTT. The encoded protein is CASSQVGRGVGNTIYF. Full variable domain (outside the CDR3, taken from reference TRBV14 and TRBJ1-3): EAGVTQFPSHSVIEKGQTVTLRCDPISGHDNLYWYRRVMGKEIKFLLHFVKESKQDESGMPNNRFLAERTGGTYSTLKVQPAELEDSGVYFCASSQVGRGVGNTIYFGEGSWLTVV.